These 5 T cell receptor beta chains were all obtained from the same sample, sequenced in a study of response to subunit inactivated influenza vaccine. Each CDR3 protein is one row after TCRdb ran MiXCR on the RT-PCR reads. The table has roughly 570,000 distinct CDR3 sequences, roughly 15% seen once. The sequenced sample was PBMCs from blood, obtained about 11 days after vaccination. The receptors originated from a man between 50 and 59 years old who received an inactivated influenza vaccine.

The chain carries TRBV6-2 or TRBV6-3 and TRBJ1-5; D uncertain. The CDR3 spans 15 residues. Germline CDR1 reads MNHEY; CDR2 reads SVGEGT. The ends were cut back, 6 bases at V and 0 bases at J, with 12 bases in the middle. CDR3 in amino acids: CASRQQFPSNQPQHF. In nucleotides, the CDR3 is TGTGCCAGCAGACAACAGTTCCCTAGCAATCAGCCCCAGCATTTT.

The J gene is TRBJ2-3, the V gene TRBV2; TRBD2 aligns across 7 bases. After removal of 7 bases from V and 4 bases from J, the junction contained 17 bases not matched to a gene. This CDR3 spans 17 amino acids. From germline, CDR1 is SNHLY and CDR2 FYNNEI. The CDR3 here is CASTREKLLAAPDTQYF. The CDR3 DNA follows: TGTGCCAGCACGCGGGAGAAGCTGCTAGCGGCACCAGATACGCAGTATTTT.

The V and J genes are TRBV5-1 and TRBJ2-3; D call uncertain. Germline V CDR1 and CDR2: SGHRS, YFSETQ. CDR3 length equals 14 residues. Trimming cost V 0 bases and J 6 bases, with 11 bases left between them. The CDR3 reads CASSLAHLEDTQYF. The CDR3 DNA sequence: TGCGCCAGCAGCTTGGCACATTTGGAGGATACGCAGTATTTT.

In this sample, this clonotype turned up a few times. The chain recombines TRBV20-1 with TRBJ1-6; TRBD1 matches 7 bases. This CDR3 spans 14 amino acids. CDR1 and CDR2 (germline): DFQATT, SNEGSKA (reference sequence). The V gene end was trimmed by 3 bases and the J gene end by 7 bases; junction bases not matched to a gene: 6. In DNA, the CDR3 is TGCAGTGCTAGGGTGGGACAGCGCAATTCACCCCTCCACTTT. It translates to CSARVGQRNSPLHF.

This clonotype was counted between two and nine times. The chain has TRBV3-1 and TRBJ2-1; 7 bases map to TRBD1. CDR1 LGHDT and CDR2 YNNKEL come from the germline V gene (reference sequence). Trimming removed 0 bases from V and 8 bases from J; junction bases left unmatched: 4. The CDR3 loop spans 14 amino acids. The CDR3 reads CASSQDTGVDEQFF. CDR3 in DNA: TGTGCCAGCAGCCAAGATACAGGGGTCGATGAGCAGTTCTTC.